One sample yielded the 15 T cell receptor beta chains listed below, sequenced in a study of blood T cell repertoires in COVID-19. TCRdb's copy holds only in-frame clones and misses some; the assay was immunoSEQ multiplex PCR. The table lists roughly 120,000 clones, roughly 86% of them singletons. The sample consisted of peripheral blood. These TCRs come from a man aged 40-50 years with acute or convalescent COVID-19.

The chain recombines TRBV18 with TRBJ2-7; no clear D. This CDR3 comprises 15 residues. The germline V gene has CDR1 KGHSH and CDR2 LQKENI. The V end lost 3 bases, the J end lost 0 bases, and 12 bases lay between the germline ends. The CDR3 bases are TGTGCCAGCTCACCTAGAACCCACAGCTCCTACGAGCAGTACTTC. Its translation is CASSPRTHSSYEQYF.

The CDR3 region is CASSRTSGNEQFF. The CDR3, as DNA: TGTGCCAGCAGCCGGACTAGCGGAAATGAGCAGTTCTTC. This chain links TRBV7-9 with TRBJ2-1, with 10 bases fitting TRBD2. CDR3 length equals 13 residues. J was trimmed by 7 bases and V by 5 bases; bases with no gene match: 2. Germline loops: CDR1 SEHNR, CDR2 FQNEAQ (reference sequence).

This clone occurred a few times. This chain joins TRBV5-1 and TRBJ2-2, with D perhaps TRBD2 (5 bases). Trimming cost V 5 bases and J 5 bases, with 10 bases left between them. The CDR3 sequence is 13 residues long. In germline, CDR1 is SGHRS, CDR2 YFSETQ. CDR3 DNA: TGCGCCAGCAGTGTACGGGAAACCGGGGAGCTGTTTTTT. It codes for CASSVRETGELFF. The full variable domain, its missing parts supplied by reference TRBV5-1 and TRBJ2-2, is KAGVTQTPRYLIKTRGQQVTLSCSPISGHRSVSWYQQTPGQGLQFLFEYFSETQRNKGNFPGRFSGRQFSNSRSEMNVSTLELGDSALYLCASSVRETGELFFGEGSRLTVL.

CDR3 sequence reads: CSAMTGGIGELFF. As DNA, the CDR3 is TGCAGCGCAATGACAGGGGGAATCGGGGAGCTGTTTTTT. This sequence joins TRBV29-1 and TRBJ2-2, with 9 bases identical to TRBD1. Germline loops: CDR1 SQVTM, CDR2 ANQGSEA. The CDR3 totals 13 residues. Trimming cost V 7 bases and J 7 bases; bases outside gene matches: 7.

The chain links TRBV19 to TRBJ1-2, with 9 bases aligning to TRBD1. From germline, CDR1 is LNHDA and CDR2 SQIVND (reference sequence). Trimming at V came to 6 bases and at J to 8 bases, leaving 10 bases not matched to a gene. The CDR3 sequence is 14 residues long. The CDR3 coding sequence is TGTGCCAGTAGGAGGGACAGGGATGCGGAGGGCTACACCTTC. It codes for CASRRDRDAEGYTF.

The J gene is TRBJ1-1, the V gene TRBV7-2; possibly TRBD1 for D (6 bases). The germline CDR1 and CDR2 sequences are SGHTA and FQGNSA. This CDR3 comprises 13 residues. Trimming took off 10 bases at V and 3 bases at J, with 15 bases between the two ends. CDR3 region: CATSYRVDTEAFF. CDR3 DNA sequence: TGTGCCACCTCTTACAGGGTAGACACTGAAGCTTTCTTT.

This chain uses TRBV15 with TRBJ1-2; 8 nucleotides agree with TRBD1. CDR1 and CDR2 (germline): LNHNV, YYDKDF (reference sequence). This CDR3 region has 16 residues. The ends lost 0 bases at V and 7 bases at J; junction bases unmatched: 10. The CDR3 loop reads CATSRDRGQAVGGYTF. DNA for the CDR3: TGTGCCACCAGCAGAGATCGGGGACAGGCAGTAGGTGGCTACACCTTC.

The chain carries TRBV7-9 and TRBJ2-1; D may be TRBD1 (5 bases). The germline gives CDR1 SEHNR, CDR2 FQNEAQ (reference sequence). CDR3 length: 15 residues. Trimming removed 6 bases at V and 2 bases at J, with 14 bases between. This CDR3 reads CASRQSGNTYNEQFF. The CDR3 DNA follows: TGTGCCAGCAGGCAATCAGGGAATACCTACAATGAGCAGTTCTTC. The variable domain in full, with the rest retrieved from reference TRBV7-9 and TRBJ2-1, is DTGVSQNPRHKITKRGQNVTFRCDPISEHNRLYWYRQTLGQGPEFLTYFQNEAQLEKSRLLSDRFSAERPKGSFSTLEIQRTEQGDSAMYLCASRQSGNTYNEQFFGPGTRLTVL.

V gene TRBV7-3 combines with J gene TRBJ1-2; 9 bases map to TRBD1. The CDR3 covers 14 residues. Germline CDR1 is SGHTA and CDR2 is FQGTGA. The V and J ends lost 8 bases and 2 bases, in that order; junction bases with no gene match: 6. The chain's CDR3 is CASGPGTGNYGYTF. In DNA, the CDR3 is TGTGCCAGCGGCCCCGGGACAGGGAACTATGGCTACACCTTC. The whole variable domain, remainder taken from reference TRBV7-3 and TRBJ1-2, is GAGVSQTPSNKVTEKGKYVELRCDPISGHTALYWYRQSLGQGPEFLIYFQGTGAADDSGLPNDRFFAVRPEGSVSTLKIQRTERGDSAVYLCASGPGTGNYGYTFGSGTRLTVV.

The chain has TRBV6-5 and TRBJ1-1; tentatively, D is TRBD1 (5 bases). Trimming took 4 bases from V and 0 from J, leaving 12 bases between them. The CDR3 spans 15 residues. Germline V gene lookup returns CDR1 MNHEY and CDR2 SVGAGI. CDR3 region: CASSSRDRMNTEAFF. As DNA, the CDR3 is TGTGCCAGCAGTTCCAGGGATAGGATGAACACTGAAGCTTTCTTT.

This chain joins TRBV5-8 and TRBJ1-2; 8 bases are a match to TRBD1. This CDR3 contains 14 residues. The trim removed 5 bases at V and 7 bases at J, leaving 10 bases unmatched. Germline V lookup: CDR1 SGHTS, CDR2 YDEGEE. CDR3 loop: CASRGSRGLSGYTF. The CDR3 DNA reads as TGTGCCAGCAGAGGCTCCAGGGGGCTGAGTGGCTACACCTTC.

The V call is TRBV5-1, the J call TRBJ2-7, with 11 bases aligning to TRBD2. Germline V gene lookup returns CDR1 SGHRS and CDR2 YFSETQ. With V trimmed by 4 bases and J by 2 bases, 8 bases remained unmatched. There are 16 residues in the CDR3. The CDR3 here is CASSPLGTSGTYEQYF. The CDR3 nucleotides are TGCGCCAGCAGCCCTTTAGGGACTAGCGGTACCTACGAGCAGTACTTC.

The V and J genes are TRBV6-2 or TRBV6-3 and TRBJ2-2; a possible D gene is TRBD2 (6 bases). This CDR3 is built from 17 residues. Germline assignment: CDR1 MNHEY and CDR2 SVGEGT. The germline V and J ends were trimmed by 2 bases and 5 bases, with 18 bases remaining between them. The CDR3 bases are TGTGCCAGCAGTTACGACGGGAGAGGCTCGAGGACCGGGGAGCTGTTTTTT. Translated: CASSYDGRGSRTGELFF.

J is TRBJ2-2 and V is TRBV3-1 (or the pseudogene TRBV3-2); D remains ambiguous. With 4 bases removed from V and 7 bases from J, the gap between germline ends came to 4 bases. The CDR3 is 11 residues long. Germline V gives CDR1 LGHDT, CDR2 YNNKEL (reference sequence). CDR3 loop: CASSLLGELFF. CDR3 DNA: TGTGCCAGCAGCCTCCTCGGGGAGCTGTTTTTT.

The V gene is TRBV4-2, the J gene TRBJ1-3; a weak D match, TRBD1 (5 bases). Trimming stripped 4 bases from V and 6 bases from J, with 16 bases between. The CDR3 runs 15 residues. The V gene's germline CDR1 is LGHNA and CDR2 YNFKEQ. The CDR3 nucleotides read TGTGCCAGCAGCCGGGGGGGACTGGACGAAAACACCATATATTTT. Translation gives CASSRGGLDENTIYF.